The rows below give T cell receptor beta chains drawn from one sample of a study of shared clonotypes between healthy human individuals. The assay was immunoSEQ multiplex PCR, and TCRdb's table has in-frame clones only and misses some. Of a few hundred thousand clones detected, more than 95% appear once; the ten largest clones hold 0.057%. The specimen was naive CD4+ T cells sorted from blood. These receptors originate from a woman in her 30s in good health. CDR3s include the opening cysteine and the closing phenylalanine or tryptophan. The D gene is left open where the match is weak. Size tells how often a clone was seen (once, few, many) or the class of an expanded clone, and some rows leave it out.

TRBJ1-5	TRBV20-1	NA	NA	CSVQGRPQHF	TGCAGTGTCCAAGGACGGCCCCAGCATTTT
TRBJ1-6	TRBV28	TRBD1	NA	CASRQGASYNSPLHF	TGTGCCAGCAGACAGGGGGCCAGCTATAATTCACCCCTCCACTTT
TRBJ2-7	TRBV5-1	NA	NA	CASSAGTMSSYEQYF	TGCGCCAGCAGCGCCGGGACAATGAGCTCCTACGAGCAGTACTTC
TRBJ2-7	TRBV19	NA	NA	CASSISRGSYEQYF	TGTGCCAGTAGTATATCGCGGGGATCCTACGAGCAGTACTTC
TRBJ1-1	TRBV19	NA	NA	CASSIQNTEAFF	TGTGCCAGTAGTATACAGAACACTGAAGCTTTCTTT
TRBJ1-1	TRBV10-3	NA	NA	CAIVRGLRTEAFF	TGTGCCATCGTCCGGGGTTTACGCACTGAAGCTTTCTTT
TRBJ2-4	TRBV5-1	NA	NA	CASSLGRGPYSKNIQYF	TGCGCCAGCAGCTTGGGAAGGGGACCCTACTCCAAAAACATTCAGTACTTC
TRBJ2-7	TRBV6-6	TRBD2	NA	CASSERERSYEQYF	TGTGCCAGTTCAGAGCGGGAGAGATCCTACGAGCAGTACTTC
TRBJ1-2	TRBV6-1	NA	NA	CASSPTGNYGYTF	TGTGCCAGCAGCCCTACAGGGAACTATGGCTACACCTTC
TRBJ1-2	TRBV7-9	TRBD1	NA	CASRVGDSVNYGYTF	TGTGCCAGCCGAGTAGGGGACAGCGTTAACTATGGCTACACCTTC
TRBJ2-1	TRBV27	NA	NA	CASSLWSAGGHNEQFF	TGTGCCAGCAGTTTATGGTCGGCAGGAGGACACAATGAGCAGTTCTTC
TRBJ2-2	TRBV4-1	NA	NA	CASSQAVVGAGELFF	TGCGCCAGCAGCCAAGCTGTGGTAGGGGCCGGGGAGCTGTTTTTT
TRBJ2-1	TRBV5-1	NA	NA	CASSPPDAYNEQFF	TGCGCCAGCAGCCCGCCGGATGCGTACAATGAGCAGTTCTTC
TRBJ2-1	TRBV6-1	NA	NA	CASSPYNEQFF	TGTGCCAGCAGCCCATACAATGAGCAGTTCTTC
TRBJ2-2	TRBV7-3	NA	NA	CASSPSPVAANTGELFF	TGTGCCAGCAGCCCCTCGCCGGTGGCAGCCAACACCGGGGAGCTGTTTTTT
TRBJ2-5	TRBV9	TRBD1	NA	CASSSRLGTGLETQYF	TGTGCCAGCAGTTCCCGCCTCGGGACAGGGTTAGAGACCCAGTACTTC
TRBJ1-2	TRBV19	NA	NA	CASSIRRQSNYGYTF	TGTGCCAGTAGTATCAGGAGACAGAGCAACTATGGCTACACCTTC
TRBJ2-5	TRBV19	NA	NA	CASSIDADGLRQETQYF	TGTGCCAGTAGTATAGATGCCGACGGATTGCGGCAAGAGACCCAGTACTTC
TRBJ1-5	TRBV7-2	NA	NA	CASSVGQGSNQPQHF	TGTGCCAGCAGCGTGGGTCAGGGAAGCAATCAGCCCCAGCATTTT
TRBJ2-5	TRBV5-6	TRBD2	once	CASSRRLAAPGETQYF	TGTGCCAGCAGCCGGCGACTAGCGGCGCCGGGGGAGACCCAGTACTTC
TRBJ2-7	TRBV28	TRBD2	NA	CASSPHASGVYEQYF	TGTGCCAGCAGTCCCCACGCTAGCGGGGTCTACGAGCAGTACTTC
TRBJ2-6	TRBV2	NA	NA	CASSASGGAGANVLTF	TGTGCCAGCAGTGCTTCCGGCGGGGCCGGGGCCAACGTCCTGACTTTC
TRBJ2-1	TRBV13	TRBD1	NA	CASSAGTGMGNEQFF	TGTGCCAGCAGTGCCGGGACAGGGATGGGCAATGAGCAGTTCTTC
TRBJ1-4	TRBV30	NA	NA	CASRKWAGAEKLFF	TGTGCCTCACGTAAGTGGGCAGGGGCCGAAAAACTGTTTTTT
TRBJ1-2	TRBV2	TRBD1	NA	CASSAYRGYGYTF	TGTGCCAGCAGTGCCTACAGGGGCTATGGCTACACCTTC
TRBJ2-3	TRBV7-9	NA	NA	CASSLEDTQYF	TGTGCCAGCAGCTTAGAGGATACGCAGTATTTT
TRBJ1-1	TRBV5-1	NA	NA	CASSQSGDTEAFF	TGCGCCAGCAGCCAATCGGGGGACACTGAAGCTTTCTTT
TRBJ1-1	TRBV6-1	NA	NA	CASSEYGTTEAFF	TGTGCCAGCAGTGAATACGGAACGACTGAAGCTTTCTTT
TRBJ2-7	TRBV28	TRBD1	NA	CASTPGTGTYEQYF	TGTGCCAGCACCCCCGGGACAGGGACCTACGAGCAGTACTTC
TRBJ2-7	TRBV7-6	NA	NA	CASSLAGSTEQYF	TGTGCCAGCAGCTTAGCGGGCAGCACCGAGCAGTACTTC
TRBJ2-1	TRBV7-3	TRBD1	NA	CASSVQGAGDEQFF	TGTGCCAGCAGCGTACAGGGGGCTGGCGATGAGCAGTTCTTC
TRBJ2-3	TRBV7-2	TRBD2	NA	CASSLALVAGGGTDTQYF	TGTGCCAGCAGCTTAGCGCTGGTAGCGGGAGGGGGGACAGATACGCAGTATTTT
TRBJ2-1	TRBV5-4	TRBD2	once	CASSLRLAGPNEQFF	TGTGCCAGCAGCTTACGTCTAGCGGGCCCCAATGAGCAGTTCTTC
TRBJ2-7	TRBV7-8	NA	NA	CASSLRAYNYEQYF	TGTGCCAGCAGCCTCCGAGCATATAACTACGAGCAGTACTTC
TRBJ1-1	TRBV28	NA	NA	CASSFEANTEAFF	TGTGCCAGCAGTTTTGAGGCTAACACTGAAGCTTTCTTT
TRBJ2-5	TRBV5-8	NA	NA	CASSLSGRETQYF	TGTGCCAGCAGCTTGTCGGGGCGGGAGACCCAGTACTTC
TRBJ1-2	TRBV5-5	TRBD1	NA	CASSLGQGDSYTF	TGTGCCAGCAGCTTGGGGCAGGGGGATAGCTACACCTTC
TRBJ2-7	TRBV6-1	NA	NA	CASQLSPGVSYEQYF	TGTGCCAGCCAACTGTCTCCAGGGGTATCCTACGAGCAGTACTTC
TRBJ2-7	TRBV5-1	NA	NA	CASTREDSYEQYF	TGCGCCAGCACCCGAGAGGACAGCTACGAGCAGTACTTC
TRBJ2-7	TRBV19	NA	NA	CASSHSGLLMAYEQYF	TGTGCCAGTAGTCACTCGGGGCTTCTTATGGCCTACGAGCAGTACTTC
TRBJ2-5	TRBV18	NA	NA	CASSLTPPPKETQYF	TGTGCCAGCTCACTAACGCCTCCCCCAAAAGAGACCCAGTACTTC
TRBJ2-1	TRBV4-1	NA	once	CASSQEPKGNEQFF	TGCGCCAGCAGCCAAGAGCCCAAGGGCAATGAGCAGTTCTTC
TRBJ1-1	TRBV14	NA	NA	CASSHTGGVTEAFF	TGTGCCAGCAGCCACACCGGAGGGGTAACTGAAGCTTTCTTT
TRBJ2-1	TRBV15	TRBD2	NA	CATSLGLAGGDNEQFF	TGTGCCACCAGCCTTGGCTTAGCGGGAGGGGACAATGAGCAGTTCTTC
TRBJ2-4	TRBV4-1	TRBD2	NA	CASSQKLAADLNIQYF	TGCGCCAGCAGCCAAAAGCTAGCGGCGGACTTAAACATTCAGTACTTC
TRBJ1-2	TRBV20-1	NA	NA	CSASPPGKYRF	TGCAGTGCTAGCCCCCCGGGAAAGTACCGATTC
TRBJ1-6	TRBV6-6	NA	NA	CASSYIPRGRGSPLHF	TGTGCCAGCAGTTATATTCCGAGGGGTCGTGGGTCACCCCTCCACTTT
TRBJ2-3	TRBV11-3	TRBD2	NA	CASSLGLAGADTQYF	TGTGCCAGCAGCCTTGGACTAGCGGGGGCAGATACGCAGTATTTT
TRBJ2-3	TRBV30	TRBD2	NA	CAWTSGSRNTQYF	TGTGCCTGGACTAGCGGGAGTAGAAATACGCAGTATTTT
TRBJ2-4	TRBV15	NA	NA	CATSTLTARLAKNIQYF	TGTGCCACCAGCACCTTGACAGCGCGACTAGCCAAAAACATTCAGTACTTC
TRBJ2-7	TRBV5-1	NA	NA	CASSLASEQYF	TGCGCCAGCAGCTTGGCGAGCGAGCAGTACTTC
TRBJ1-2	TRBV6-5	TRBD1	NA	CASRRPGQLYGYTF	TGTGCCAGCAGGAGGCCGGGACAGCTTTATGGCTACACCTTC
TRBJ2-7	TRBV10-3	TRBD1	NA	CAISGTGGYGGSYEQYF	TGTGCCATCAGTGGGACAGGGGGATATGGGGGCTCCTACGAGCAGTACTTC
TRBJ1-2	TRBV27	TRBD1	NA	CASQKDRSTLANYGYTF	TGTGCCAGTCAAAAGGACAGGAGTACCCTAGCTAACTATGGCTACACCTTC
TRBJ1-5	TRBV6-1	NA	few	CASSDQMDSNQPQHF	TGTGCCAGCAGTGATCAGATGGATAGCAATCAGCCCCAGCATTTT
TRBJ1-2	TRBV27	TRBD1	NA	CASSEDRGRRGYTF	TGTGCCAGCAGTGAGGACAGGGGGCGCCGGGGCTACACCTTC
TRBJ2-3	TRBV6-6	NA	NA	CASSYIVAENTDTQYF	TGTGCCAGCAGTTATATTGTAGCGGAGAACACAGATACGCAGTATTTT
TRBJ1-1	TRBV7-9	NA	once	CASSTTGGAEAFF	TGTGCCAGCAGCACCACGGGAGGGGCTGAAGCTTTCTTT
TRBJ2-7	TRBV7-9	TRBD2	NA	CASSQPIAGHYEQYF	TGTGCCAGCAGCCAGCCTATAGCGGGCCACTACGAGCAGTACTTC